The table lists the clone carrying this T cell receptor beta chain with a few counts. Its antigen remains unidentified. V was shortened by 3 bases and J by 9 bases, with 11 bases between the two germline ends. This CDR3 region has 12 residues. From germline, CDR1 is SNHLY and CDR2 FYNNEI. The record originates from a study of cytomegalovirus exposure and HLA in healthy donors. Study-level findings and limits: The study listed approximately 160 cytomegalovirus-associated TCR beta chains.

TCRdb's table, derived via immunoSEQ multiplex PCR, lists solely in-frame clones and lacks some. The table records a few hundred thousand clones, 65% to 85% of them present only once. The clonotype comes from a woman aged 25 to 39 in good health and CMV-seropositive. The sequenced sample was PBMCs. The chain recombines TRBV2 with TRBJ1-2; D may be TRBD1 (6 bases). The chain's CDR3 is CASSDGTLSYTF. The CDR3 nucleotides read TGTGCCAGCAGTGACGGGACATTGAGCTACACCTTC.